This T cell receptor beta chain was captured by sequencing in a study of molecular identifiers for immune sequencing clone quantification. Study-wide context: The replicates split RNA from approximately 20,000 or 100,000 naive CD8 cells five ways and sequenced four.

The authors built bulk TCR libraries by previously described methods with listed TCR primers. Each CDR3 protein gets one entry after TCRdb re-called the PCR reads with MiXCR. The sample has about 640,000 distinct CDR3 sequences; approximately 20% are singletons. Points from the study as a whole: Jurkat TCR RNA spiked in from one cell (amid about 1 million naive cells) was reportedly detectable.

In this sample, this clonotype turned up many times. The antigen is not known. Trimming took 7 bases from V and 1 from J; bases not matched to a gene: 9. This CDR3 region has 15 residues. A CD8+CD4-CCR7+CD45RA+ phenotype served as the sorting definition for naive CD8 T cells. Input material: naive CD8+ T cells from blood, with Jurkat cell RNA spiked in. Described subset: FACS-sorted CD8+CD4-CCR7+CD45RA+ naive T cells. The clonotype originates from a human donor in good health. Some libraries in this study had Jurkat cell RNA spiked in. V usage is TRBV12-3 or TRBV12-4 and J usage is TRBJ2-5; 7 nucleotides line up with TRBD2. The DNA for the CDR3 is TGTGCCAGCACCAGCGGGACGACTAGCCAAGAGACCCAGTACTTC. This gives the protein CASTSGTTSQETQYF.